This TCR beta chain was obtained from a study of T cell responses to AZD1222 COVID-19 vaccine. General observations from the study: Per reports, nearly half of all spike-specific TCRs target regions that are unmutated in variants. Baseline seropositivity occurred in only a handful of AZD1222 recipients.

For this clone: Its antigen is currently unknown.

The method was immunoSEQ multiplex PCR; TCRdb's version includes in-frame clones alone and lacks a portion of them. This table holds around 160,000 clones, about 93% found once. This TCR was recovered from an adult in good health. Sequences were derived from peripheral blood, sampled on day 0 of MenACWY control vaccination.

The chain's CDR3 is CASSEVGGKLFF. The DNA of the CDR3 is TGCGCCAGCAGTGAGGTCGGGGGGAAACTGTTTTTT. This chain links TRBV10-2 with TRBJ1-4; TRBD1 might be the D (5 bases). V was shortened by 2 bases and J by 11 bases, with 9 bases between the two germline ends. Germline CDR1 is WSHSY and CDR2 is SAAADI. CDR3 length: 12 residues.